Listed here are 17 T cell receptor beta chains from one sample, sequenced in a study of shared clonotypes between healthy human individuals (dated by TCRdb to the early 2020s). The method behind the library was the immunoSEQ multiplex PCR assay. TCRdb's version of the immuneACCESS table is confined to in-frame rearrangements and falls short of the full clone set. An unresolved V gene accounts for under half of the shortfall where checked; the remainder is of unknown origin. Within this sample are fewer than 600,000 clones, with 79% of them counted one time only. Together, the top ten hold 10% to 15% of the sample. Sequenced material: PBMCs. These receptors were collected from a woman aged 35 to 49 in good health. Some clones in this sample may be carry-over from other donors' samples.

The rearrangement uses TRBV18 and TRBJ1-2, with D possibly matching TRBD1 (5 bases). Trimming cost V 5 bases and J 5 bases, with 18 bases left between them. Looked up from germline, CDR1 is KGHSH and CDR2 is LQKENI. CDR3 size: 15 residues. In nucleotides, the CDR3 is TGTGCCAGCTCAATGACCTCCGGGACCGCATATGGCTACACCTTC. As protein: CASSMTSGTAYGYTF.

The chain combines TRBV29-1 with TRBJ2-7; D unresolved. The V gene lost 3 bases and the J gene lost 2 bases, with 5 bases spanning the gap. This CDR3 has 11 amino acids. In germline, CDR1 is SQVTM, CDR2 ANQGSEA. CDR3 DNA sequence: TGCAGCGTTGAGACAACCTACGAGCAGTACTTC. Translation gives CSVETTYEQYF.

The chain has TRBV7-9 and TRBJ2-7; 7 bases agree with TRBD1. CDR1 is SEHNR, CDR2 FQNEAQ, per germline (reference sequence). V shed 7 bases, J shed 1 base, and the junction held 13 bases outside the gene matches. This CDR3 contains 16 residues. CDR3 nucleotide sequence: TGTGCCAGCACCGACAGGGCCGGTGGGGGTTCCTACGAGCAGTACTTC. Translating it yields CASTDRAGGGSYEQYF.

This clone was seen a single time. V usage is TRBV15 and J usage is TRBJ1-1; 8 bases align to TRBD1. The length of the CDR3 is 16 residues. The V and J ends lost 1 base and 4 bases, in that order; junction bases with no gene match: 8. Germline V gives CDR1 LNHNV, CDR2 YYDKDF (reference sequence). This CDR3 reads CATSRGRTGKVTEAFF. DNA of the CDR3: TGTGCCACCAGCAGAGGTCGGACAGGGAAGGTCACTGAAGCTTTCTTT.

V usage is TRBV10-3 and J usage is TRBJ1-2; 12 nucleotides agree with TRBD1. The V and J ends lost 5 bases and 8 bases, in that order; junction bases with no gene match: 6. Germline CDR1 reads ENHRY; CDR2 reads SYGVKD. This CDR3 has 14 residues. CDR3 in amino acids: CAISPGQGALGYTF. The DNA for the CDR3 is TGTGCCATCAGTCCGGGACAGGGGGCGCTGGGCTACACCTTC.

The genes are TRBV9 and TRBJ2-2; D not resolved. Trimming stripped 2 bases from V and 4 bases from J, with 9 bases between. Germline V gene data show CDR1 as SGDLS and CDR2 as YYNGEE. The CDR3 is made up of 14 amino acids. The CDR3 loop reads CASSVSGATGELFF. CDR3 DNA: TGTGCCAGCAGCGTTTCGGGCGCCACCGGGGAGCTGTTTTTT.

This sequence joins TRBV5-6 and TRBJ1-1, with D unresolved. Trimming left V 1 base short and J 2 bases short, with 6 bases between. The CDR3 extends over 13 amino acids. Germline lookup yields CDR1 SGHDT and CDR2 YYEEEE. The CDR3 coding sequence is TGTGCCAGCAGCTTGCAGACTAACACTGAAGCTTTCTTT. This translates into CASSLQTNTEAFF.

The table lists this clone with many counts. The V and J genes are TRBV4-2 and TRBJ2-5; the match to TRBD2 covers 12 bases. The CDR3 loop spans 20 amino acids. Germline trimming cut 0 bases from V and 3 bases from J; bases unmatched to any gene: 14. Germline CDR1 reads LGHNA; CDR2 reads YNFKEQ. CDR3 bases: TGTGCCAGCAGCCAAGATCTCGATAGACCTCTAGCGGGAGGGAAAGAGACCCAGTACTTC. Translated: CASSQDLDRPLAGGKETQYF.

The chain carries TRBV18 and TRBJ1-2, with 8 bases fitting TRBD1. This CDR3 is built from 14 residues. The germline V gene encodes CDR1 KGHSH and CDR2 LQKENI. Trimming took 3 bases from V and 13 from J; bases not matched to a gene: 13. The CDR3 DNA follows: TGTGCCAGCTCACCGGACAGGGACCACCGTAGTTTCACCTTC. Protein product: CASSPDRDHRSFTF.

For this clone: A junction end diverges from the germline sequence, so it may reflect a read error. This specimen includes other DNA sequences encoding the same CDR3. This sequence joins TRBV18 and TRBJ2-7; D is possibly TRBD1 or TRBD2 (5 bases each). The CDR3 is made up of 15 amino acids. CDR1 KGHSH and CDR2 LQKENI come from the germline V gene. The CDR3 protein is CASSLGADPSYEQYF. CDR3 DNA sequence: TGCGCCAGCTCACTAGGGGCGGACCCCTCTTACGAGCAGTACTTC.

J is TRBJ2-7 and V is TRBV10-3; 13 bases are a match to TRBD2. Germline lookup yields CDR1 ENHRY and CDR2 SYGVKD. The CDR3 loop spans 15 amino acids. After removal of 2 bases from V and 7 bases from J, the junction contained 5 bases not matched to a gene. The CDR3 bases are TGTGCCATCAGTGAGACTAGCGGGAGGGCTGGAGAGCAGTACTTC. Translation gives CAISETSGRAGEQYF.

Concerning this clone: The junction differs from germline at one of its ends, possibly a read error. This chain links TRBV10-3 with TRBJ2-1, with TRBD2 matching 8 bases. The CDR3 is 12 amino acids. Germline V gene lookup returns CDR1 ENHRY and CDR2 SYGVKD. The CDR3 DNA follows: TGTGCCATCAGTGATGCAGCGGGAGTTCATATCTTC. Its translation is CAISDAAGVHIF.

This clone was seen only once. J is TRBJ2-1 and V is TRBV4-2, with 9 bases lining up with TRBD2. From germline, CDR1 is LGHNA and CDR2 YNFKEQ. With V trimmed by 6 bases and J by 7 bases, 10 bases remained unmatched. The CDR3 runs 15 residues. In DNA form, the CDR3 reads TGTGCCAGCAGTGCGGGAGGGCCTGTGAGGAATGAGCAGTTCTTC. It is translated as CASSAGGPVRNEQFF.

The sample holds a few counts of this clone. The genes are TRBV5-1 and TRBJ2-1; 8 positions agree with TRBD2. V dropped 2 bases and J dropped 8; count of bases not matched to a gene: 9. CDR3 size: 15 residues. Germline CDR1 reads SGHRS; CDR2 reads YFSETQ. CDR3 bases: TGCGCCAGCAGCTTAAGCGGGAGAGGTTGGGATGAGCAGTTCTTC. It encodes CASSLSGRGWDEQFF.

V usage is TRBV9 and J usage is TRBJ2-5; TRBD2 aligns across 9 bases. CDR3 size: 18 residues. CDR1 SGDLS and CDR2 YYNGEE come from the germline V gene. With 0 bases clipped from V and 2 bases from J, the junction kept 11 bases outside the gene matches. The chain's CDR3 is CASSVGLRAGGGQETQYF. CDR3 DNA: TGTGCCAGCAGCGTAGGTCTCCGAGCGGGAGGAGGACAAGAGACCCAGTACTTC. Complete variable domain (other parts from reference TRBV9 and TRBJ2-5): DSGVTQTPKHLITATGQRVTLRCSPRSGDLSVYWYQQSLDQGLQFLIQYYNGEERAKGNILERFSAQQFPDLHSELNLSSLELGDSALYFCASSVGLRAGGGQETQYFGPGTRLLVL.

The rearrangement links TRBV5-1 to TRBJ1-4; D ambiguous. CDR3 size: 14 residues. From germline, CDR1 is SGHRS and CDR2 YFSETQ. Trimming stripped 4 bases from V and 4 bases from J, with 11 bases between. CDR3 in amino acids: CASSIEAFNEKLFF. Here the CDR3 DNA reads TGCGCCAGCAGCATTGAGGCTTTTAATGAAAAACTGTTTTTT. Full variable domain (remainder filled in from reference TRBV5-1 and TRBJ1-4): KAGVTQTPRYLIKTRGQQVTLSCSPISGHRSVSWYQQTPGQGLQFLFEYFSETQRNKGNFPGRFSGRQFSNSRSEMNVSTLELGDSALYLCASSIEAFNEKLFFGSGTQLSVL.

The V call is TRBV25-1, the J call TRBJ2-2; D might be TRBD2 (6 bases). Germline CDR1 MGHDK, CDR2 SYGVNS. Deletions cut 3 bases from V and 1 base from J, with 6 bases between. This CDR3 is 14 amino acids long. The CDR3 DNA reads as TGTGCCAGCAGTGAGGGAGGGAACACCGGGGAGCTGTTTTTT. Translation gives CASSEGGNTGELFF.